This TCR beta chain was identified during a study of T cell changes during pregnancy in multiple sclerosis. The assay was immunoSEQ multiplex PCR, and TCRdb's table has in-frame clones only and misses some. The sample records about 42,000 clones, 87% being singletons. This receptor was taken from a female donor with multiple sclerosis, enrolled in a pregnancy study. The material sequenced was CD4+ T cells from peripheral blood mononuclear cells, taken after pregnancy.

CDR3 sequence: CASSASDRLSGANVLTF. The CDR3 DNA sequence: TGTGCCAGCAGCGCCTCAGACAGGCTCTCTGGGGCCAACGTCCTGACTTTC. The V gene is TRBV9, the J gene TRBJ2-6; D may be TRBD1 (6 bases). CDR1 and CDR2 from the germline V gene are SGDLS and YYNGEE. Trimming removed 3 bases from V and 0 bases from J, with 13 bases in between. The CDR3 runs to 17 residues. Full variable domain (rest looked up from reference TRBV9 and TRBJ2-6): DSGVTQTPKHLITATGQRVTLRCSPRSGDLSVYWYQQSLDQGLQFLIQYYNGEERAKGNILERFSAQQFPDLHSELNLSSLELGDSALYFCASSASDRLSGANVLTFGAGSRLTVL.